The 10 T cell receptor beta chains below come from one sample, sequenced in a study of neurological immune-mediated disorders. TCRdb ran MiXCR on the 5' RACE reads and lists one entry per CDR3 protein. Of around 44,000 distinct CDR3 sequences in the sample, over 2% were seen once. Input material: PBMCs. The receptors originated from a man aged 25-45 years with multiple sclerosis.

This clonotype was counted at least ten times. The chain carries TRBV3-1 and TRBJ2-3; 12 bases agree with TRBD2. The germline CDR1 and CDR2 sequences are LGHDT and YNNKEL (reference sequence). The CDR3 sequence is 19 residues long. V shed 2 bases, J shed 3 bases, and the junction held 12 bases outside the gene matches. The CDR3 nucleotides are TGTGCCAGCAGCCAATACAGGACTAGCGGGGCCCAAGGGACAGATACGCAGTATTTT. It codes for CASSQYRTSGAQGTDTQYF.

This clonotype occurred many times. This chain joins TRBV20-1 and TRBJ2-3; 7 bases line up with TRBD1. Germline CDR1 is DFQATT and CDR2 is SNEGSKA (reference sequence). V lost 1 base to trimming and J lost 0 bases; unmatched junction nucleotides: 22. CDR3 length: 21 amino acids. CDR3 coding DNA: TGCAGTGCTAGAGTGCTCCGGGTGAGGGGGCGATACCCAGATAGCACAGATACGCAGTATTTT. Encoded protein: CSARVLRVRGRYPDSTDTQYF.

This clonotype was counted many times. The chain employs TRBV5-1 and TRBJ1-4, with a weak D call TRBD1 (6 bases). The length of the CDR3 is 15 residues. V lost 4 bases to trimming and J lost 2 bases, with 12 bases between them. Per germline, CDR1 SGHRS and CDR2 YFSETQ. The CDR3 nucleotides are TGCGCCAGCAGCCAGGGGTTTCGGACTAATGAAAAACTGTTTTTT. Encoded protein: CASSQGFRTNEKLFF.

V usage is TRBV4-1 and J usage is TRBJ2-3; TRBD2 agrees at 14 bases. CDR1 is MGHRA, CDR2 YSYEKL, per germline. Trimming took 4 bases from V and 0 from J; bases not matched to a gene: 6. The CDR3 covers 18 residues. This CDR3 reads CASSPLGTSGGSTDTQYF. CDR3 sequence (DNA): TGCGCCAGCAGCCCTTTAGGGACTAGCGGGGGCAGCACAGATACGCAGTATTTT.

This clonotype was seen at least ten times. The V gene is TRBV20-1, the J gene TRBJ2-1, with 9 positions matching TRBD2. CDR3 size: 17 residues. The V gene's germline CDR1 is DFQATT and CDR2 SNEGSKA (reference sequence). V gave up 2 bases and J gave up 2 bases; unmatched junction bases: 10. In DNA form, the CDR3 reads TGCAGTGCTAGATCCGTTGGCCTAGCGGGAACCTACAATGAGCAGTTCTTC. Protein sequence: CSARSVGLAGTYNEQFF.

In its sample, this clonotype was seen many times. The rearrangement uses TRBV6-5 and TRBJ2-1; 9 positions match TRBD1. The junction had 7 bases not matched to a gene; V was cut back by 0 bases and J by 7 bases. Germline loops: CDR1 MNHEY, CDR2 SVGAGI. The CDR3 loop spans 16 amino acids. CDR3 sequence: CASSYSQGARGNEQFF. The CDR3, as DNA: TGTGCCAGCAGTTACTCACAGGGGGCGCGGGGGAATGAGCAGTTCTTC.

This clonotype was observed at least ten times. The chain joins TRBV5-1 to TRBJ2-5; 8 positions match TRBD1. The CDR3 length is 17 residues. Germline V gene sequence: CDR1 SGHRS, CDR2 YFSETQ. J lost 1 base, V lost 0 bases, and 8 bases had no gene match. The CDR3 loop reads CASSLVALGTGQETQYF. The CDR3 nucleotides read TGCGCCAGCAGCTTGGTTGCCCTTGGGACAGGCCAAGAGACCCAGTACTTC.

This clonotype has a handful of counts. V and J are TRBV7-2 and TRBJ2-1, with D perhaps assigned TRBD1 or TRBD2 (5 bases each). The V end lost 0 bases, the J end lost 4 bases, and 10 bases lay between the germline ends. The CDR3 is made up of 15 amino acids. CDR1 SGHTA and CDR2 FQGNSA come from the germline V gene. The CDR3 sequence is CASSLAGDPYNEQFF. For the CDR3, the DNA is TGTGCCAGCAGCTTAGCGGGGGACCCGTACAATGAGCAGTTCTTC.

This clonotype was seen a handful of times. The chain carries TRBV20-1 and TRBJ2-7; unclear D gene. Trimming cost V 5 bases and J 2 bases, with 16 bases left between them. Germline V gene lookup returns CDR1 DFQATT and CDR2 SNEGSKA (reference sequence). CDR3 length equals 14 residues. CDR3 in amino acids: CSAGPPKAPYEQYF. CDR3 nucleotide sequence: TGCAGTGCTGGACCACCCAAGGCTCCCTACGAGCAGTACTTC.

This clonotype was found a few times. This chain links TRBV2 with TRBJ1-1; D is ambiguous. The V end lost 7 bases, the J end lost 1 base, and 16 bases lay between the germline ends. The CDR3 extends over 15 amino acids. Germline CDR1 is SNHLY and CDR2 is FYNNEI. As DNA, the CDR3 is TGTGCCAGCAACCTGGTTGTGGGCGGGAACACTGAAGCTTTCTTT. As protein: CASNLVVGGNTEAFF.